This record concerns one T cell receptor beta chain sequence. The assay was immunoSEQ multiplex PCR, and TCRdb's table has in-frame clones only and misses some. In the table there are about 74,000 clones, approximately 95% of which are singletons. This specimen comes from a study of technical replicates of blood from several donors. Germline CDR1 and CDR2: SEHNR and FQNEAQ (reference sequence). V lost 6 bases, J lost 6 bases, and 18 bases lay in between. The CDR3 extends over 15 amino acids. This sequence joins TRBV7-9 and TRBJ2-1; maybe TRBD1 (6 bases). Sequencing was done on a sample of T cells isolated from PBMCs. The clonotype was recovered from a human donor in good health. The CDR3 DNA is TGTGCCAGCAGGGACCTAACAGGGACGCTCAATGAGCAGTTCTTC. Translation gives CASRDLTGTLNEQFF.